The clone carrying this T cell receptor beta chain has only one observation. These data originate in a study of technical replicates of blood from a few donors. The assay was immunoSEQ multiplex PCR, and TCRdb's table has in-frame clones only and misses some. Of just under 60,000 clones in the sample, approximately 94% were seen once. CDR3 size: 15 residues. The J segment lost 9 bases and the V segment lost 5 bases, leaving 10 bases of the junction unmatched. The V gene's germline CDR1 is PRHDT and CDR2 FYEKMQ (reference sequence). The TCR sequence derives from a human donor in good health. Some clones in this sample may be carry-over from other donors' samples. The sequenced sample was PBMCs. The chain carries TRBV13 and TRBJ2-3; TRBD1 agrees at 11 bases. CDR3 bases: TGTGCCAGCAGCGGGAGTATTGGGACAGGGGGAACGCAGTATTTT. Translation: CASSGSIGTGGTQYF.